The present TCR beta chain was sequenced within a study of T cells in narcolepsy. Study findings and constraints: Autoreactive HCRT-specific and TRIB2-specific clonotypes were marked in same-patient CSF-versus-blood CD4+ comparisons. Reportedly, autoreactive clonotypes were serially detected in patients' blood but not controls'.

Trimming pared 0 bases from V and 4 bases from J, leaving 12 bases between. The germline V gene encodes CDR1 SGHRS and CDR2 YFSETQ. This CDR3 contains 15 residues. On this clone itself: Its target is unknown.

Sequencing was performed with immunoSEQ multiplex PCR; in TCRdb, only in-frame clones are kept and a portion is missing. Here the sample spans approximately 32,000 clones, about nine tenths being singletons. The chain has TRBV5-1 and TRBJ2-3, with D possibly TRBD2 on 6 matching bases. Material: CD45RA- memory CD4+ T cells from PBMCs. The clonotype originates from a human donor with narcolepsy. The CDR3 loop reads CASSLGGGVSDTQYF. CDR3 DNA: TGCGCCAGCAGCTTGGGTGGCGGGGTCTCAGATACGCAGTATTTT.